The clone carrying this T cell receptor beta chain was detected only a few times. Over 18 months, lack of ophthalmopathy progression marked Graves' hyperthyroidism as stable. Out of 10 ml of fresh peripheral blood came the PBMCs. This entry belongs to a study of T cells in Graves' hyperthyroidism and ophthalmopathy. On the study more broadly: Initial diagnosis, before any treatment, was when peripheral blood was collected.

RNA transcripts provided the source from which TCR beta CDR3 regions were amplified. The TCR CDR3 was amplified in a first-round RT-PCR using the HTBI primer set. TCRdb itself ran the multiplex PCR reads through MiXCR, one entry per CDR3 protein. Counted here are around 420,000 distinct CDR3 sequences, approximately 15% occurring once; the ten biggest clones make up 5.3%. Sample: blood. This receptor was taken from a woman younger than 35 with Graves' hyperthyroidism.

CDR3 sequence reads: CASSLSRLAGERETQYF. Here the CDR3 DNA reads TGTGCCAGCAGTTTATCGAGGCTAGCGGGAGAACGGGAGACCCAGTACTTC. The chain uses TRBV2 and TRBJ2-5, with 10 bases fitting TRBD2. V was clipped by 5 bases and J by 5 bases; unmatched bases: 14. From germline, CDR1 is SNHLY and CDR2 FYNNEI. The CDR3 extends over 17 amino acids.